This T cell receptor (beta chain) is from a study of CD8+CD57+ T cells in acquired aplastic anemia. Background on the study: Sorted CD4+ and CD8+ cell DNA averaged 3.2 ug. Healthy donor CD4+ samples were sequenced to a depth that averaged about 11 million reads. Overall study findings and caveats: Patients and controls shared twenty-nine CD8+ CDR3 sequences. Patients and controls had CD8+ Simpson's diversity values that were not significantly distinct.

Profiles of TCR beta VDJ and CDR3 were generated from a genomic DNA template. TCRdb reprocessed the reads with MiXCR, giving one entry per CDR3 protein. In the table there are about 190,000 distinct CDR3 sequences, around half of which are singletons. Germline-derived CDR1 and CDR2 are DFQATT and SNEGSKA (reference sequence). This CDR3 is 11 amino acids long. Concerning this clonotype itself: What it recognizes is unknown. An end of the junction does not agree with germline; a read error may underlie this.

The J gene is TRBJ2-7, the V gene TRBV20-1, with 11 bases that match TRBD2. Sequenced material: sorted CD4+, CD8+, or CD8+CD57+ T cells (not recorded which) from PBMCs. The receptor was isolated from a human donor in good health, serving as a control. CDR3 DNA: TGCAGTGCTAGGTTGACTAGCGGGGAGAACTTC. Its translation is CSARLTSGENF.